This T cell receptor beta chain stems from a study of T cell repertoires in ileal Crohn's disease. As for this clone: What it binds is not known.

Unmatched junction bases numbered 8, after V lost 4 bases and J lost 3 bases. The CDR3 is made up of 15 amino acids. Per germline, CDR1 MNHNS and CDR2 SASEGT. The time point is: neoterminal ileum biopsy at postoperative endoscopy, about 6 months after surgery. Per sample, about 460 nanograms of biopsy DNA were TCRB immunosequenced. Libraries were prepared by immunoSEQ multiplex PCR; TCRdb keeps only in-frame clonotypes and omits some of them. Of about 7,400 clones listed, approximately 74% are singletons. Study-wide results and limits: Compared with non-smokers, active smokers at surgery showed more clonal expansions.

Sequenced sample: ileal tissue. This TCR derives from an adult with Crohn's disease. The chain combines TRBV6-1 with TRBJ2-7, with 8 bases matching TRBD2. This CDR3 reads CASSASAGAYYEQYF. CDR3 bases: TGTGCCAGCAGTGCGTCAGCGGGGGCTTACTACGAGCAGTACTTC.